The 10 T cell receptor beta chains presented below share a single source sample, sequenced in a study of blood T cell repertoires in COVID-19. Libraries were prepared by immunoSEQ multiplex PCR; TCRdb keeps only in-frame clonotypes and omits some of them. The sample records 350,000 or so clones, 88% being singletons. Sequenced: PBMCs or T cells enriched from blood (not recorded which). Receptors originate from a woman in her twenties or thirties who had been exposed to COVID-19.

V gene TRBV25-1 combines with J gene TRBJ2-7; D unresolved. CDR3 length: 12 residues. Germline lookup yields CDR1 MGHDK and CDR2 SYGVNS. Trimming removed 1 base at V and 3 bases at J, with 4 bases between. The CDR3 spells CASSESFYEQYF. CDR3 DNA sequence: TGTGCCAGCAGTGAATCGTTCTACGAGCAGTACTTC.

This sequence joins TRBV6-5 and TRBJ2-7; D ambiguous. Germline CDR1 and CDR2: MNHEY and SVGAGI. V lost 1 base to trimming and J lost 3 bases, with 7 bases between them. CDR3 length: 13 residues. CDR3 in amino acids: CASSYYGSYEQYF. Written as DNA, the CDR3 is TGTGCCAGCAGTTACTATGGCAGCTACGAGCAGTACTTC.

The chain combines TRBV28 with TRBJ2-7, with D possibly TRBD2 on 5 matching bases. Germline CDR1 MDHEN, CDR2 SYDVKM. V was clipped by 10 bases and J by 5 bases, with 15 bases between them. This CDR3 is 12 amino acids long. CDR3 residues: CATSDGNNEQYF. Here the CDR3 DNA reads TGTGCCACCTCTGACGGGAACAACGAGCAGTACTTC.

V and J are TRBV10-2 and TRBJ1-2, with a possible D match to TRBD1 (5 bases). The germline gives CDR1 WSHSY, CDR2 SAAADI. The CDR3 has 12 residues. Trimming left V 3 bases short and J 8 bases short, with 10 bases between. The CDR3 sequence: CASSDQGWGYTF. The CDR3 bases are TGCGCCAGCAGTGACCAGGGATGGGGCTACACCTTC.

This clone was picked up one time. The chain links TRBV5-1 to TRBJ2-3, with TRBD2 matching 7 bases. The CDR3 totals 14 residues. With V trimmed by 4 bases and J by 6 bases, 8 bases remained unmatched. In germline, CDR1 is SGHRS, CDR2 YFSETQ. Here the CDR3 DNA reads TGCGCCAGCAGCCCAGGGACTAAGCCCGATACGCAGTATTTT. Translating it yields CASSPGTKPDTQYF.

The chain recombines TRBV19 with TRBJ1-1; no definite D call. The V and J ends lost 3 bases and 0 bases respectively, with 8 bases between them. The germline gives CDR1 LNHDA, CDR2 SQIVND (reference sequence). This CDR3 is built from 14 residues. CDR3 sequence (DNA): TGTGCCAGTAGTATTGCGCCTATGAACACTGAAGCTTTCTTT. This translates into CASSIAPMNTEAFF.

The gene calls are TRBV21-1 and TRBJ2-1; the D call in the table, TRBD2, was not verified against the DNA. TRBV21-1 is a pseudogene locus. This CDR3 has 16 amino acids. The CDR3 region is CASSKERAGGDNEQFF. For the CDR3, the DNA is TGTGCCAGCAGCAAAGAGAGAGCGGGAGGGGATAATGAGCAGTTCTTC.

The CDR3 loop is CAWSVLPPGNSPLHF. The CDR3 DNA reads TGTGCCTGGAGTGTACTGCCCCCGGGTAATTCACCCCTCCACTTT. This rearrangement joins TRBV30 to TRBJ1-6; D call uncertain. Per the germline V gene, CDR1 is GTSNPN and CDR2 is SVGIG (reference sequence). V was pared by 0 bases and J by 6 bases, with 12 bases between. CDR3 length: 15 residues.

The chain employs TRBV11-2 and TRBJ1-6; D is undetermined. The CDR3 totals 15 residues. From germline, CDR1 is SGHAT and CDR2 FQNNGV. With 6 bases removed from V and 9 bases from J, the gap between germline ends came to 18 bases. In nucleotides, the CDR3 is TGTGCCAGCAGTCCGGCGGGGTCCTGGGGTTCACCCCTCCACTTT. Its translation: CASSPAGSWGSPLHF.

The gene calls are TRBV15 and TRBJ2-7; D perhaps matches TRBD1 (5 bases). Trimming cost V 5 bases and J 5 bases, with 19 bases left between them. Per germline, CDR1 LNHNV and CDR2 YYDKDF (reference sequence). The CDR3 loop spans 15 amino acids. CDR3 amino acids: CATSGVPPGYHEQYF. CDR3 nucleotide sequence: TGTGCCACCAGCGGGGTCCCGCCAGGGTACCACGAGCAGTACTTC.